The 6 T cell receptor beta chains given below trace back to one sample, sequenced in a study of cytomegalovirus exposure and HLA in healthy donors. The primer mix had 60 Vbeta and 13 Jbeta primers. Profiling relied on immunoSEQ multiplex PCR, and the TCRdb table lists in-frame clones only, not all of them. The sample shows about 61,000 clones, roughly 86% of them seen only once. The sequencing sample was made of PBMCs. The origin of the receptors is a man younger than 30 in good health and CMV-seronegative.

The chain carries TRBV11-3 and TRBJ1-1; no clear D. V lost 2 bases, J lost 5 bases, and 6 bases lay in between. Germline V gene sequence: CDR1 SGHNT, CDR2 YENEEA. This CDR3 spans 12 amino acids. In DNA, the CDR3 is TGTGCCAGCAGCTTAAGAGGGACTGAAGCTTTCTTT. Its protein is CASSLRGTEAFF.

This chain links TRBV4-1 with TRBJ2-5, with D possibly TRBD2 on 5 matching bases. Per germline, CDR1 MGHRA and CDR2 YSYEKL. The CDR3 is 14 residues long. V dropped 3 bases and J dropped 4 bases, with 12 bases sitting between them. Here the CDR3 reads CASSHPDEGETQYF. CDR3 bases: TGCGCCAGCAGCCATCCTGACGAGGGAGAGACCCAGTACTTC.

This clone was found once. V gene TRBV2 combines with J gene TRBJ1-4; 11 bases line up with TRBD1. Germline V gene data show CDR1 as SNHLY and CDR2 as FYNNEI. The CDR3 runs 14 residues. V trimming: 6 bases; J trimming: 8 bases; junction bases outside the gene matches: 5. CDR3 sequence reads: CASSGTGGGEKLFF. The CDR3 coding sequence is TGTGCCAGCAGCGGGACAGGGGGAGGAGAAAAACTGTTTTTT.

This clone was counted once. V gene TRBV18 combines with J gene TRBJ1-5; D not certain. Trimming took 2 bases from V and 0 from J, leaving 5 bases between them. Germline V gene lookup returns CDR1 KGHSH and CDR2 LQKENI. This CDR3 has 14 residues. The CDR3 sequence is CASSPGDSNQPQHF. For the CDR3, the DNA is TGTGCCAGCTCACCAGGAGATAGCAATCAGCCCCAGCATTTT.

The V and J genes are TRBV6-1 and TRBJ1-1, with TRBD1 matching 8 bases. Per the germline V gene, CDR1 is MNHNS and CDR2 is SASEGT. The CDR3 runs to 16 residues. V lost 4 bases to trimming and J lost 1 base; unmatched junction nucleotides: 8. This chain's CDR3 is CASSVQGDERNTEAFF. The CDR3 DNA follows: TGTGCCAGCAGTGTACAGGGGGATGAGAGGAACACTGAAGCTTTCTTT.

V and J are TRBV5-4 and TRBJ2-3; 10 nucleotides match TRBD2. The CDR3 extends over 16 amino acids. The germline V gene has CDR1 SGHNT and CDR2 YYREEE (reference sequence). Losses at the gene ends were 3 bases for V and 2 bases for J; bases not matched to a gene: 6. The CDR3 region is CASSSKAGGTTDTQYF. As DNA, the CDR3 is TGTGCCAGCAGCTCCAAAGCGGGGGGGACCACAGATACGCAGTATTTT.